Following are 11 T cell receptor beta chains from one sample sequenced in a study of cytomegalovirus exposure and HLA in healthy donors. The PCR used 60 Vbeta and 13 Jbeta primers. This table comes from immunoSEQ multiplex PCR, and its TCRdb copy is limited to in-frame clones, with some not included. The sample has about 130,000 clones; 70% to 85% are singletons. Sequences were obtained from PBMCs. Receptor source: a boy between 10 and 17 years old in good health and CMV-seronegative.

The chain has TRBV7-8 and TRBJ2-1; D ambiguous. Germline V gene lookup returns CDR1 SGHVS and CDR2 FQNEAQ. V was trimmed by 1 base and J by 4 bases, leaving 8 bases between them. This CDR3 is 14 amino acids long. The CDR3 is CASSLVSSYNEQFF. In nucleotides, the CDR3 is TGTGCCAGCAGCTTAGTGTCCAGTTACAATGAGCAGTTCTTC.

V and J are TRBV6-5 and TRBJ1-2, with 8 bases lining up with TRBD1. Trimming took 6 bases from V and 8 from J; bases not matched to a gene: 14. The length of the CDR3 is 15 residues. Germline V gene sequence: CDR1 MNHEY, CDR2 SVGAGI. CDR3 nucleotides: TGTGCCAGCAGACAGGGAGCGACAGGGGTGGACGGCTACACCTTC. Its translation is CASRQGATGVDGYTF.

The chain links TRBV5-1 to TRBJ2-2; 9 bases fit TRBD1. Germline CDR1 reads SGHRS; CDR2 reads YFSETQ. CDR3 length equals 15 residues. Unmatched junction bases numbered 1, after V lost 2 bases and J lost 2 bases. CDR3 region: CASSLQGANTGELFF. CDR3 nucleotide sequence: TGCGCCAGCAGCTTACAGGGGGCTAACACCGGGGAGCTGTTTTTT.

This sequence joins TRBV18 and TRBJ1-3; the D gene is possibly TRBD1 (5 bases). V lost 3 bases, J lost 1 base, and 13 bases lay in between. This CDR3 is built from 16 residues. The V gene's germline CDR1 is KGHSH and CDR2 LQKENI. CDR3 nucleotide sequence: TGTGCCAGCTCACCGCCGGGACTGGGATCTGGAAACACCATATATTTT. Amino acid sequence: CASSPPGLGSGNTIYF. The complete variable domain, with remaining parts taken from reference TRBV18 and TRBJ1-3, reads NAGVMQNPRHLVRRRGQEARLRCSPMKGHSHVYWYRQLPEEGLKFMVYLQKENIIDESGMPKERFSAEFPKEGPSILRIQQVVRGDSAAYFCASSPPGLGSGNTIYFGEGSWLTVV.

V and J are TRBV9 and TRBJ2-5; tentative D call: TRBD1 (6 bases). Germline V gene lookup returns CDR1 SGDLS and CDR2 YYNGEE. Deletions cut 3 bases from V and 1 base from J, with 13 bases between. The CDR3 contains 15 residues. This chain's CDR3 is CASSAHQGPQETQYF. Here the CDR3 DNA reads TGTGCCAGCAGCGCCCACCAGGGGCCCCAAGAGACCCAGTACTTC.

The CDR3 DNA is TGTGCCAGCAGCCCAACTTCAGGACAGTATGGCTACACCTTC. It codes for CASSPTSGQYGYTF. The chain carries TRBV9 and TRBJ1-2, with D possibly being TRBD1 (6 bases). The germline V gene has CDR1 SGDLS and CDR2 YYNGEE. The germline V and J ends were trimmed by 4 bases and 5 bases, with 15 bases remaining between them. The CDR3 extends over 14 amino acids.

This clone has a handful of counts. The chain couples TRBV30 to TRBJ1-5; no definite D call. Germline loops: CDR1 GTSNPN, CDR2 SVGIG (reference sequence). CDR3 length equals 13 residues. The ends were cut back, 1 base at V and 3 bases at J, with 7 bases in the middle. The CDR3 spells CAWSESDNQPQHF. In DNA form, the CDR3 reads TGTGCCTGGAGTGAGTCAGACAATCAGCCCCAGCATTTT. Drawing the rest from reference TRBV30 and TRBJ1-5, the complete variable domain is SQTIHQWPATLVQPVGSPLSLECTVEGTSNPNLYWYRQAAGRGLQLLFYSVGIGQISSEVPQNLSASRPQDRQFILSSKKLLLSDSGFYLCAWSESDNQPQHFGDGTRLSIL.

The V and J genes are TRBV25-1 and TRBJ1-4; D is undetermined. Germline CDR1 is MGHDK and CDR2 is SYGVNS. There are 15 residues in the CDR3. Trimming left V 1 base short and J 4 bases short, with 10 bases between. The CDR3 loop is CASSESLGRNEKLFF. The CDR3, as DNA: TGTGCCAGCAGTGAATCACTAGGGCGTAATGAAAAACTGTTTTTT.

This chain connects TRBV4-1 to TRBJ2-1, with 13 bases matching TRBD2. V dropped 2 bases and J dropped 12; count of bases not matched to a gene: 4. Germline CDR1 and CDR2: MGHRA and YSYEKL. The CDR3 spans 14 residues. The CDR3 region is CASSQRLAGGRQFF. CDR3 nucleotides: TGCGCCAGCAGCCAAAGACTAGCGGGGGGTCGGCAGTTCTTC.

This sequence joins TRBV27 and TRBJ2-7; weak D call: TRBD2 (6 bases). This CDR3 has 13 residues. V lost 5 bases, J lost 4 bases, and 12 bases lay in between. Germline-derived CDR1 and CDR2 are MNHEY and SMNVEV (reference sequence). DNA of the CDR3: TGTGCCAGCAGTGACGCGGGGTTTTACGAGCAGTACTTC. It encodes CASSDAGFYEQYF.

The chain employs TRBV2 and TRBJ2-5; TRBD1 agrees at 11 bases. The CDR3 has 16 residues. V lost 3 bases and J lost 5; bases outside the gene matches: 8. Germline V gene lookup returns CDR1 SNHLY and CDR2 FYNNEI. CDR3 DNA: TGTGCCAGCAGTGATAATGGGGACAGGGGGTTGGAGACCCAGTACTTC. The encoded protein is CASSDNGDRGLETQYF.